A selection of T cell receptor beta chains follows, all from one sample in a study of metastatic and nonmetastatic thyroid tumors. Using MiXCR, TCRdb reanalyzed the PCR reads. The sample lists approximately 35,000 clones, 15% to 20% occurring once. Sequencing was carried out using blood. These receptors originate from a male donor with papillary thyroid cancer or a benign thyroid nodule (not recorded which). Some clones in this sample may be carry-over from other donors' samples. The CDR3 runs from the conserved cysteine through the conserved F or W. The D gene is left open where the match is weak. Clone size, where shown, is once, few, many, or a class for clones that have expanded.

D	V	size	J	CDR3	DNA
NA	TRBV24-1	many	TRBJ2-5	CATSVQGIGRETQCF	TGTGCCACCAGTGTACAAGGTATCGGGAGAGAGACCCAGTGCTTC
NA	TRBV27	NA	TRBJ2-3	CASSLWGTDTQYF	TGTGCCAGCAGTTTATGGGGCACAGATACGCAGTATTTT
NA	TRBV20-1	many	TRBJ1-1	CSAIQGNPEAFF	TGCAGTGCTATCCAGGGGAACCCTGAAGCTTTCTTT
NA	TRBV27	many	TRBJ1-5	CASSFRGKGPQHF	TGTGCCAGCAGTTTTAGGGGGAAGGGGCCCCAGCATTTT
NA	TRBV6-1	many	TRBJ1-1	CASSAGSSPEAFF	TGTGCCAGCAGTGCGGGGTCCAGCCCTGAAGCTTTCTTT
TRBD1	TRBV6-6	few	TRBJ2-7	CASSYDLTGETYEQYF	TGTGCCAGCAGTTACGATCTGACAGGGGAGACCTACGAGCAGTACTTC
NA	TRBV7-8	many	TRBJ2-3	CASRWRSTDTQYF	TGTGCCAGCAGATGGCGGAGCACAGATACGCAGTATTTT
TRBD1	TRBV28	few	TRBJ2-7	CASRSTGTGGAWDHEQYF	TGTGCCAGCAGATCAACCGGGACAGGGGGCGCGTGGGACCACGAGCAGTACTTC
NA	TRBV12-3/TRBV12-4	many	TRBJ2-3	CASRQGGPSTDTQYF	TGTGCCAGCAGACAAGGGGGACCTAGCACAGATACGCAGTATTTT
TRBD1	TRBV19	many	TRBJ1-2	CASSIGGGAGYGYTF	TGTGCCAGTAGTATAGGAGGGGGCGCCGGCTATGGCTACACCTTC
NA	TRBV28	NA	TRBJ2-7	CVSIPAGREQYF	TGTGTCAGCATCCCGGCAGGGAGAGAGCAGTACTTC
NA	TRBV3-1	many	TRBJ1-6	CASSRGHLSSYNSPLHF	TGTGCCAGCAGCCGAGGACACTTGAGCTCCTATAATTCACCCCTCCACTTT
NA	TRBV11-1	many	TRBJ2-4	CASSLGLTKNIQYF	TGTGCCAGCAGCTTAGGACTCACCAAAAACATTCAGTACTTC
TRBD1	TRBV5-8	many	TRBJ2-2	CASSRTGLTGELFF	TGTGCCAGCAGCAGGACAGGTCTCACCGGGGAGCTGTTTTTT
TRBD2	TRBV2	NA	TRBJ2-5	CASRGGLGERETQYF	TGTGCCAGCAGGGGGGGACTAGGCGAGCGGGAGACCCAGTACTTC
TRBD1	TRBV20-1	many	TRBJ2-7	CSASQSNRGYEQYF	TGCAGTGCTAGTCAAAGTAACAGGGGATACGAGCAGTACTTC
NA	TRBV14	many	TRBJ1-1	CASSQGARQLAFF	TGTGCCAGCAGCCAAGGGGCGAGACAACTTGCTTTCTTT
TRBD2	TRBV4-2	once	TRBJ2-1	CASSQVSGGGGWGEQFF	TGTGCCAGCAGCCAAGTTTCAGGAGGCGGGGGGTGGGGTGAGCAGTTCTTC
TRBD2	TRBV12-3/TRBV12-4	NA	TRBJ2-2	CASSRTSHGELFF	TGTGCCAGCAGTCGGACTAGCCACGGGGAGCTGTTTTTT
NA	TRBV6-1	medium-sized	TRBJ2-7	CASDGGAPKQYF	TGTGCCAGCGACGGGGGCGCTCCCAAGCAGTACTTC
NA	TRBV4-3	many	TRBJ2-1	CASSPMPGRGGPSYNEQFF	TGCGCCAGCAGCCCAATGCCGGGCCGCGGGGGCCCCTCCTACAATGAGCAGTTCTTC
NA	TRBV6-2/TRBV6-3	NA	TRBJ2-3	CASSYREAGDSDTRYF	TGTGCCAGCAGTTACAGGGAAGCAGGGGATTCGGATACGCGGTATTTT
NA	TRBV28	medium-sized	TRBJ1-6	CASSLFSAGSSYNSPLHF	TGTGCCAGCAGTTTATTTAGTGCTGGAAGCTCCTATAATTCACCCCTCCACTTT
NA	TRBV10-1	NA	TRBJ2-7	CASSGGSHEQYF	TGCGCCAGCAGTGGAGGTTCCCACGAGCAGTACTTC
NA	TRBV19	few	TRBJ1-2	CASSAHYTPNYGYTF	TGTGCCAGTAGTGCCCACTACACGCCTAACTATGGCTACACCTTC
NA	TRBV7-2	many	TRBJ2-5	CASSIGSLQETQYF	TGTGCCAGCAGCATAGGGTCTCTACAAGAGACCCAGTACTTC
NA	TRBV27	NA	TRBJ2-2	CASSLEQGIGELFF	TGTGCCAGCAGTTTAGAGCAGGGGATCGGGGAGCTGTTTTTT
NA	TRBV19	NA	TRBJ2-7	CASSIDPRLSGEQYF	TGTGCCAGTAGTATAGATCCTCGCCTCTCGGGGGAGCAGTACTTC
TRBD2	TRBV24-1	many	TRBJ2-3	CATSDSTSGGARDTQYF	TGTGCCACCAGTGACTCGACTAGCGGGGGGGCCAGAGATACGCAGTATTTT
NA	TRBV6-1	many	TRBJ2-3	CASTPLSSTDTQYF	TGTGCCAGCACTCCCCTCAGCTCCACAGATACGCAGTATTTT
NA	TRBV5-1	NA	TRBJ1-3	CASSPGIDLSSGNTIYF	TGCGCCAGCAGCCCGGGGATCGACCTGAGCTCTGGAAACACCATATATTTT
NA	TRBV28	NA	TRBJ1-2	CASRYSTPVACTF	TGTGCCAGTAGGTATTCGACCCCGGTGGCTTGTACCTTC
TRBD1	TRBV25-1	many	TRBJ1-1	CASSESAGGLMNTEAFF	TGTGCCAGCAGTGAATCAGCAGGGGGCTTGATGAACACTGAAGCTTTCTTT
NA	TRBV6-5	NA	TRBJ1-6	CASSYNSKDSPLHF	TGTGCCAGCAGTTACAACAGCAAGGACTCACCCCTCCACTTT
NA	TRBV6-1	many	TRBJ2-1	CASSEGAWGHGNEQFF	TGTGCCAGCAGTGAAGGGGCGTGGGGGCACGGCAATGAGCAGTTCTTC
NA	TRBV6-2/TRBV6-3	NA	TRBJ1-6	CASSYAGAQGGDSPLHF	TGTGCCAGCAGTTACGCGGGAGCTCAAGGTGGGGATTCACCCCTCCACTTT
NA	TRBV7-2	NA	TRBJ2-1	CASSPRGVGEQFF	TGTGCCAGCAGCCCGAGGGGGGTCGGGGAGCAGTTCTTC
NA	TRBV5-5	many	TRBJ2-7	CASSFGRAYEQYF	TGTGCCAGCAGCTTTGGCAGAGCCTACGAGCAGTACTTC
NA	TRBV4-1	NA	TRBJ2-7	CAGSQEGEGHGASYEQYF	TGCGCCGGCAGCCAAGAGGGGGAGGGACATGGAGCTTCCTACGAGCAGTACTTC
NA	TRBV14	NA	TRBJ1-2	CAISQDPGRRCYGYTF	TGTGCCATCAGCCAAGATCCTGGCAGGAGGTGCTATGGCTACACCTTC
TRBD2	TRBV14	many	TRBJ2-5	CASSPGLAGSRRGETQYF	TGTGCCAGCAGCCCGGGACTAGCGGGGAGCCGGCGGGGCGAGACCCAGTACTTC
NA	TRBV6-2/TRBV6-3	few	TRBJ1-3	CASTPGGGRPGGNTIYF	TGTGCCAGCACCCCGGGGGGGGGTCGGCCGGGGGGAAACACCATATATTTT
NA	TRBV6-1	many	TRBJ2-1	CASRFRRTSYNEQFF	TGTGCCAGCAGGTTTCGAAGGACCTCCTACAATGAGCAGTTCTTC
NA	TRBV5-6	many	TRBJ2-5	CASSFWGLEETQYF	TGTGCCAGCAGCTTCTGGGGGCTGGAGGAGACCCAGTACTTC
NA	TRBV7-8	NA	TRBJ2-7	CASSTPEGATGSYEQYF	TGTGCCAGCAGCACTCCGGAAGGTGCGACCGGCTCCTACGAGCAGTACTTC